The entry below gives a single T cell receptor beta chain sequence along with its context. V lost 4 bases to trimming and J lost 4 bases; unmatched junction nucleotides: 9. CDR3 length: 14 amino acids. Per germline, CDR1 DFQATT and CDR2 SNEGSKA (reference sequence). One entry per CDR3 protein results from TCRdb running MiXCR on the RT-PCR reads. Of about 410,000 distinct CDR3 sequences listed, 16% are singletons. This entry belongs to a study of patients and donors after allogeneic stem cell transplantation. The receptor was derived from a human donor who was either an allogeneic HSCT recipient or a stem cell or donor lymphocyte infusion donor (not recorded which). It is not recorded whose cells these are; they may come from a transplant donor. The gene calls are TRBV20-1 and TRBJ1-1; 7 positions match TRBD1. The sequenced sample consisted of blood, either unsorted or a sorted T cell fraction (not recorded which). CDR3 nucleotides: TGCAGTGCTACGCAACCGGGACAGAGCACTGAAGCTTTCTTT. Protein: CSATQPGQSTEAFF.